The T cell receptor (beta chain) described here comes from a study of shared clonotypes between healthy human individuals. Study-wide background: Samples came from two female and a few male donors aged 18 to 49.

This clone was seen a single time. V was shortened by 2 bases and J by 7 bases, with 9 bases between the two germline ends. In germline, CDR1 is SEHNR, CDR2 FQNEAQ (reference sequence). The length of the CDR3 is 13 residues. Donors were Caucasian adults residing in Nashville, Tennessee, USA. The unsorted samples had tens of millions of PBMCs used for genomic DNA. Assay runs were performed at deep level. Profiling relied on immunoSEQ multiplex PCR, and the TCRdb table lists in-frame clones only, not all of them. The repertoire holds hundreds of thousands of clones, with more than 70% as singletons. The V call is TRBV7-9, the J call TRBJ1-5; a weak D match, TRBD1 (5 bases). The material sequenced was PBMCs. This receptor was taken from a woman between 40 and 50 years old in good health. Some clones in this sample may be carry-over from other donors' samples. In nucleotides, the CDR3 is TGTGCCAGCAGCTTACAGGGCAGGCAGCCCCAGCATTTT. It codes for CASSLQGRQPQHF.